This paragraph covers one T cell receptor (beta chain) sequence. Between the trimmed V and J ends, which lost 5 bases and 0 bases, there was a span of 7 bases. Germline CDR1 ENHRY, CDR2 SYGVKD. There are 14 residues in the CDR3. This specimen belongs to a study of blood T cells in healthy people across ages. A sample-barcoded 5' primer and a J-beta primer mix were used in a second PCR of roughly 6 to 11 cycles. TCRdb reprocessed the 5' RACE reads with MiXCR, giving one entry per CDR3 protein. The sample has fewer than 2,000,000 distinct CDR3 sequences, about 32% seen once. The chain combines TRBV10-3 with TRBJ1-4, with D hard to call. This TCR came from a woman in her 30s in good health. Specimen: blood. The CDR3: CAISPSSTNEKLFF. DNA for the CDR3: TGTGCCATCAGTCCTAGTTCAACTAATGAAAAACTGTTTTTT.